This TCR beta chain derives from a study of chemoradiotherapy in HPV16-positive cancers. At the level of the study: Functional T-cell assays on a couple of HPV16-positive patients' cells defined candidate HPV-specific clones and common TCR motifs. The study, taken as a whole, reports: Better recurrence-free survival went with HPV-responsive T-cell expansion in HPV16-positive patients. The functional HPV-specific definition rests on just a couple of HPV16-positive patients.

V gave up 4 bases and J gave up 0 bases, with 8 bases separating them. The CDR3 has 14 amino acids. Germline V gene sequence: CDR1 MRHNA, CDR2 SNTAGT. The assay was immunoSEQ multiplex PCR, and TCRdb's table has in-frame clones only and misses some. Of just over 3,000 clones detected, around 90% appear once; the ten largest clones hold 2% to 3%. About this clone: Its antigen is not known.

This clonotype was obtained from a human donor with HPV-associated anogenital cancer. Specimen: tumor tissue, collected from a patient who underwent chemoradiotherapy. This rearrangement joins TRBV6-4 to TRBJ2-3; perhaps TRBD2 as D (6 bases). CDR3 coding DNA: TGTGCCAGCAGTGCAGGGACTAGCACAGATACGCAGTATTTT. As protein: CASSAGTSTDTQYF.